This is a list of T cell receptor beta chains from one sample in a study of blood T cell repertoires in COVID-19. Here immunoSEQ multiplex PCR was the method, and the copy in TCRdb shows in-frame clones only, minus some. The sample yields roughly 120,000 clones, 78% seen once. Sequencing was done on a sample of peripheral blood. All receptors come from a man aged 70-80 years with acute or convalescent COVID-19. Both conserved end residues are part of each CDR3. Fields, in order: V gene, D gene, J gene, clone size, CDR3 protein, CDR3 DNA. A D gene is named only where the DNA matches it firmly. The size of a clone is reported for some rows only, either as once, few or many, or as a class for expanded clones.

V: TRBV5-1
D: TRBD1
J: TRBJ2-7
size: .
CDR3: CASSLVGGTGTYEQYF
DNA: TGCGCCAGCAGCTTGGTCGGCGGGACAGGAACCTACGAGCAGTACTTC

V: TRBV5-5
D: TRBD1
J: TRBJ1-2
size: .
CDR3: CASSWGQGSLYGYTF
DNA: TGTGCCAGCAGCTGGGGACAGGGATCGTTATATGGCTACACCTTC

V: TRBV11-2
D: TRBD1
J: TRBJ1-4
size: .
CDR3: CASSPDRGWQTNEKLFF
DNA: TGTGCCAGCAGCCCTGACAGGGGGTGGCAAACTAATGAAAAACTGTTTTTT

V: TRBV9
D: TRBD2
J: TRBJ2-7
size: .
CDR3: CASSPRTSGTYEQYF
DNA: TGTGCCAGCAGCCCCCGGACTAGCGGCACCTACGAGCAGTACTTC

V: TRBV5-8
D: TRBD2
J: TRBJ2-3
size: .
CDR3: CASSLAASGVTDTQYF
DNA: TGTGCCAGCAGCTTGGCGGCTAGCGGGGTTACAGATACGCAGTATTTT

V: TRBV5-1
D: TRBD1
J: TRBJ1-4
size: .
CDR3: CASSLAQGAAKKLFF
DNA: TGCGCCAGCAGCTTGGCACAGGGGGCTGCTAAAAAACTGTTTTTT

V: TRBV3-1/TRBV3-2
D: TRBD1
J: TRBJ2-1
size: .
CDR3: CASSQGTGGFF
DNA: TGTGCCAGCAGCCAGGGGACAGGGGGCTTCTTC

V: TRBV18
D: .
J: TRBJ1-1
size: .
CDR3: CASSPGREGNTEAFF
DNA: TGTGCCAGCTCACCCGGCAGGGAGGGGAACACTGAAGCTTTCTTT

V: TRBV7-2
D: .
J: TRBJ2-3
size: .
CDR3: CASSSRASSHTQYF
DNA: TGTGCCAGCAGCTCCCGCGCTAGCAGTCATACGCAGTATTTT

V: TRBV20-1
D: TRBD2
J: TRBJ2-5
size: .
CDR3: CSASKPSGGYQETQYF
DNA: TGCAGTGCTAGTAAGCCCAGCGGGGGGTATCAAGAGACCCAGTACTTC

V: TRBV19
D: .
J: TRBJ2-1
size: .
CDR3: CASSITPRNEQFF
DNA: TGTGCCAGTAGTATAACCCCGAGGAATGAGCAGTTCTTC

V: TRBV14
D: .
J: TRBJ1-2
size: few
CDR3: CASSRELTGIGGYTF
DNA: TGTGCCAGCAGCCGAGAGCTCACGGGTATCGGAGGCTACACCTTC

V: TRBV11-2
D: TRBD1
J: TRBJ1-5
size: .
CDR3: CASSSGGPNQPQHF
DNA: TGTGCCAGCAGCTCAGGGGGCCCTAATCAGCCCCAGCATTTT

V: TRBV5-4
D: .
J: TRBJ2-7
size: .
CDR3: CASSLAFRFEQYF
DNA: TGTGCCAGCAGCTTGGCCTTCCGGTTCGAGCAGTACTTC

V: TRBV5-1
D: .
J: TRBJ2-5
size: .
CDR3: CASSLGTGPQETQYF
DNA: TGCGCCAGCAGCTTGGGTACAGGCCCACAAGAGACCCAGTACTTC

V: TRBV10-3
D: .
J: TRBJ1-5
size: .
CDR3: CAISDEGKKGRQPQHF
DNA: TGTGCCATCAGTGACGAGGGGAAAAAGGGGAGGCAGCCCCAGCATTTT

V: TRBV15
D: .
J: TRBJ2-5
size: .
CDR3: CATSREAVQETQYF
DNA: TGTGCCACCAGCAGAGAGGCAGTCCAAGAGACCCAGTACTTC

V: TRBV5-1
D: .
J: TRBJ2-7
size: .
CDR3: CATSLSTGSYEQYF
DNA: TGCGCCACCTCTCTAAGCACCGGCTCCTACGAGCAGTACTTC

V: TRBV12-3/TRBV12-4
D: .
J: TRBJ1-1
size: once
CDR3: CASSNLRELAFF
DNA: TGTGCCAGCAGCAATCTCCGGGAGTTAGCTTTCTTT

V: TRBV4-3
D: TRBD2
J: TRBJ2-2
size: .
CDR3: CASSQGTSGGYLTGELFF
DNA: TGCGCCAGCAGCCAAGGGACTAGCGGGGGATACCTCACCGGGGAGCTGTTTTTT

V: TRBV6-2/TRBV6-3
D: .
J: TRBJ1-1
size: .
CDR3: CASSWIGGEAFF
DNA: TGTGCCAGCAGTTGGATCGGGGGTGAAGCTTTCTTT

V: TRBV6-5
D: .
J: TRBJ2-7
size: .
CDR3: CASTRQVRGGNEQYF
DNA: TGTGCCAGCACCAGACAGGTCCGAGGGGGTAACGAGCAGTACTTC

V: TRBV5-1
D: .
J: TRBJ2-7
size: .
CDR3: CASRRESASSYEQYF
DNA: TGCGCCAGCAGACGGGAATCGGCAAGTTCCTACGAGCAGTACTTC

V: TRBV19
D: .
J: TRBJ1-2
size: .
CDR3: CASSIGTANYGYTF
DNA: TGTGCCAGTAGTATAGGCACGGCTAACTATGGCTACACCTTC

V: TRBV7-2
D: .
J: TRBJ1-1
size: .
CDR3: CASSPREGGQAEAFF
DNA: TGTGCCAGCAGCCCCCGGGAGGGGGGGCAGGCTGAAGCTTTCTTT

V: TRBV5-8
D: .
J: TRBJ2-3
size: .
CDR3: CASSAGLRLDTQYF
DNA: TGTGCCAGCAGTGCGGGGCTCCGCCTGGATACGCAGTATTTT

V: TRBV6-5
D: .
J: TRBJ2-7
size: few
CDR3: CASNAFTTMEQYF
DNA: TGTGCCAGCAACGCCTTCACGACTATGGAGCAGTACTTC

V: TRBV11-2
D: .
J: TRBJ2-1
size: .
CDR3: CASSRLLRGAGAEQFF
DNA: TGTGCCAGCAGCCGCCTATTACGGGGGGCCGGGGCTGAGCAGTTCTTC

V: TRBV4-3
D: TRBD2
J: TRBJ2-7
size: once
CDR3: CASSQGPLAGGGVYEQYF
DNA: TGCGCCAGCAGCCAAGGTCCGCTAGCGGGGGGTGGGGTGTACGAGCAGTACTTC

V: TRBV13
D: .
J: TRBJ1-6
size: .
CDR3: CASSFLGGRNSPLHF
DNA: TGTGCCAGCAGCTTTTTGGGGGGACGTAATTCACCCCTCCACTTT

V: TRBV20-1
D: TRBD2
J: TRBJ2-1
size: .
CDR3: CSASFERGYNEQFF
DNA: TGCAGTGCTAGTTTCGAGCGGGGTTACAATGAGCAGTTCTTC

V: TRBV9
D: TRBD1
J: TRBJ1-2
size: .
CDR3: CASSLGQGHYGYTF
DNA: TGTGCCAGCAGCTTGGGACAGGGTCACTATGGCTACACCTTC

V: TRBV5-1
D: .
J: TRBJ2-1
size: .
CDR3: CASRPSGNEQFF
DNA: TGCGCCAGCAGGCCCTCGGGCAATGAGCAGTTCTTC

V: TRBV11-1
D: .
J: TRBJ1-6
size: .
CDR3: CASSFPSSYNSPLHF
DNA: TGTGCCAGCAGCTTCCCTAGCTCCTATAATTCACCCCTCCACTTT

V: TRBV18
D: .
J: TRBJ1-1
size: .
CDR3: CASSLGAVPMNTEAFF
DNA: TGTGCCAGCTCTCTAGGGGCAGTACCCATGAACACTGAAGCTTTCTTT

V: TRBV10-3
D: TRBD1
J: TRBJ1-1
size: .
CDR3: CAITRDRGRENTEAFF
DNA: TGTGCCATCACCCGGGACAGGGGTCGGGAGAACACTGAAGCTTTCTTT

V: TRBV7-9
D: .
J: TRBJ1-5
size: few
CDR3: CASSLGQGTNQPQHF
DNA: TGTGCCAGCAGCTTGGGGCAGGGAACGAATCAGCCCCAGCATTTT

V: TRBV12-3/TRBV12-4
D: .
J: TRBJ1-1
size: .
CDR3: CASSLKPTGEAFF
DNA: TGTGCCAGCAGTCTAAAGCCGACAGGAGAAGCTTTCTTT

V: TRBV5-1
D: TRBD2
J: TRBJ2-7
size: .
CDR3: CASSLSGGSYEQYF
DNA: TGCGCCAGCAGCTTGAGCGGGGGGTCGTACGAGCAGTACTTC

V: TRBV25-1
D: .
J: TRBJ1-2
size: once
CDR3: CASSYSGGDYGYTF
DNA: TGTGCCAGCTCGTATTCGGGGGGCGACTATGGCTACACCTTC

V: TRBV7-2
D: .
J: TRBJ1-6
size: .
CDR3: CASRGGTENSPLHF
DNA: TGTGCCAGCAGGGGCGGGACCGAGAATTCACCCCTCCACTTT

V: TRBV21-1
D: .
J: TRBJ1-1
size: .
CDR3: CASAQGEGKNTEAFF
DNA: TGTGCCAGCGCCCAAGGGGAGGGAAAGAACACTGAAGCTTTCTTT

V: TRBV5-1
D: .
J: TRBJ2-2
size: .
CDR3: CASSLGLTDPSGELFF
DNA: TGCGCCAGCAGCTTGGGACTAACAGACCCGTCCGGGGAGCTGTTTTTT

V: TRBV19
D: .
J: TRBJ2-2
size: .
CDR3: CASSTWTTHDVSGELFF
DNA: TGTGCCAGTAGTACGTGGACTACCCACGACGTAAGCGGGGAGCTGTTTTTT

V: TRBV19
D: .
J: TRBJ2-2
size: once
CDR3: CASSPSSANTGELFF
DNA: TGTGCCAGTAGTCCATCTTCAGCGAACACCGGGGAGCTGTTTTTT

V: TRBV3-1/TRBV3-2
D: .
J: TRBJ2-3
size: .
CDR3: CASSQGGRGPSTDTQYF
DNA: TGTGCCAGCAGCCAAGGAGGCAGGGGTCCTAGCACAGATACGCAGTATTTT

V: TRBV3-1/TRBV3-2
D: TRBD1
J: TRBJ2-1
size: .
CDR3: CASTGQVRNEQFF
DNA: TGTGCCAGCACCGGACAGGTCCGCAATGAGCAGTTCTTC

V: TRBV3-1/TRBV3-2
D: .
J: TRBJ2-4
size: few
CDR3: CASSQDSSPEALAKNIQYF
DNA: TGTGCCAGCAGCCAAGACTCCTCGCCGGAGGCACTAGCCAAAAACATTCAGTACTTC